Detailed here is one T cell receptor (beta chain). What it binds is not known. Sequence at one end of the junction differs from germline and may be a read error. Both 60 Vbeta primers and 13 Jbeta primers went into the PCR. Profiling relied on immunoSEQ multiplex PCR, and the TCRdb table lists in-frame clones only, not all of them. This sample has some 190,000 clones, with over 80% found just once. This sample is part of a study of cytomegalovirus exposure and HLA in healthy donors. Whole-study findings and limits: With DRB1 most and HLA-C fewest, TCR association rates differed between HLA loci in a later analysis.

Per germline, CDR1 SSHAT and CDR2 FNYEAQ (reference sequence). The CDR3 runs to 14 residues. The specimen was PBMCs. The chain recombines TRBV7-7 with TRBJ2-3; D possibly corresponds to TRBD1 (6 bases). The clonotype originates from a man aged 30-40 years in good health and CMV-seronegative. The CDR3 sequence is CASSLGQGIDTQYF. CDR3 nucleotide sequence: TGTGCTAGCAGCTTAGGGCAGGGGATCGATACGCAGTATTTT.